The TCR beta chain described here comes from a study of blood T cell repertoires in COVID-19 (TCRdb year 2020). Some background on the complete study: Samples covering the acute and convalescent phases of COVID-19 were provided by collaborators in the United States, Italy and Spain. Deeply sampled blood TCRbeta repertoires from subjects exposed to, actively infected with, or recovered from COVID-19 were included in the dataset. The samples were drawn from the first 160 participants of the ongoing ImmuneRACE study and from 950 to 1,500 subjects provided by 6 global collaborators. Where available, HLA class I and class II types were obtained from metadata supplied by the sample provider rather than from assay-based typing. The repertoires were released in a freely available public database intended as a resource for research on the immune response to SARS-CoV-2. The prospective study material was composed of cDNA or gDNA derived from T cells, B-cell-depleted T cells, or PBMCs. A de-identified subject ID, COVID-19 status, age in years and sex were almost always included in the sample metadata.

Summary of the overall study and its limitations: The quantity of clinical and demographic metadata differed by source and by participant and was supplied without curation.

TCRbeta CDR3 regions were amplified from genomic DNA by means of the immunoSEQ Assay, a bias-controlled multiplex PCR. In the paper's pipeline: The number of nucleated cells in each sample was estimated by amplification of reference gene primers within the assay. To quantify the absolute abundance of each unique TCRbeta CDR3 rearrangement, sequence reads were collapsed and filtered. For each sample, productive Simpson clonality was calculated as the square root of Simpson's diversity index across productive rearrangements. Sourced from immuneACCESS, this table was stored by TCRdb with only in-frame sequences that have V and J called. A share of the clones is absent; for the studies checked, an unresolved V gene accounts for under half, and the remainder has no known explanation. V, J and clone size are those of that table, while D and trimming were read from the DNA. The sample has 150,000 to 200,000 clones on record, more than 75% of them singletons. The top ten clonotypes cover around 6.1% of the sample.

Taken from the germline V gene, the CDR1 and CDR2 loops are KGHSH and LQKENI. Spanning cysteine to phenylalanine, the CDR3 consists of 17 amino acids. Of the read, only the CDR3 DNA is kept; its 51 bases are in frame from base 1. The junction shows trimming of 2 bases on V and 2 bases on J, plus 13 bases between the germline ends. This clone was found a few times. Its antigen remains undetermined. Base qualities are not provided; no much larger clone lies one nucleotide away. Participants in the prospective study were enrolled through a virtual design, were aged about 18 to 90 years, and lived in 24 United States geographic areas. In the prospective study, participants were assigned to cohorts based on the clinical history participants reported in a screening survey and a study questionnaire. Recovered participants in ImmuneRACE Cohort 3 were defined as having two consecutive negative NP/OP PCR tests, clearance from a healthcare professional, or resolution of symptoms. Mobile phlebotomists in the prospective study collected whole blood, serum and a nasopharyngeal or oropharyngeal swab from every participant. Participants in the prospective study had the option to provide additional blood draws and questionnaires over an approximately 2-month period. Prospective study blood samples were shipped either frozen or at room temperature before DNA extraction.

The receptor's source is a man in his forties or fifties who had recovered from COVID-19. The sample was PBMCs or T cells enriched from blood (not recorded which). Recombination connected TRBV18 to TRBJ2-6; TRBD1 could be the D gene, as 6 bases match. CDR3 protein: CASSPNRVGTGANVLTF. The nucleotide sequence is given as TGTGCCAGCTCACCAAACAGGGTGGGGACTGGGGCCAACGTCCTGACTTTC.